These T cell receptor beta chains were read from a single sample in a study of molecular identifiers for immune sequencing clone quantification. TCRdb used MiXCR to reprocess the PCR reads, holding one entry per CDR3 protein. Among around 470,000 distinct CDR3 sequences, about 21% were seen once, and the ten largest hold about 0.8%. Sequencing used naive CD8+ T cells from blood, with Jurkat cell RNA spiked in. The receptors originated from a human donor in good health. Some libraries in this study had Jurkat cell RNA spiked in. Both conserved end residues are part of each CDR3. The D gene is left open where the match is weak. Clone size appears in some rows only: once, few, many, or a class for an expanded clone.

>TRBJ2-1|.|TRBV5-1|.
TGCGCCAGCAGCCAGGACAGCGGTTTCAATGAGCAGTTCTTC
CASSQDSGFNEQFF
>TRBJ2-5|few|TRBV7-8|TRBD1
TGTGCCAGCAGCTTAAGAGGGACAGGGGAATACCAAGAGACCCAGTACTTC
CASSLRGTGEYQETQYF
>TRBJ2-5|few|TRBV12-3/TRBV12-4|TRBD1
TGTGCCAGCAGTTTAAGGGACAGAGAGACCCAGTACTTC
CASSLRDRETQYF
>TRBJ2-5|few|TRBV29-1|.
TGCAGCGCCCACCCCCTCGAGGGTCGGTGGGGAGAGACCCAGTACTTC
CSAHPLEGRWGETQYF
>TRBJ2-1|.|TRBV28|.
TGTGCCAGCAGTTTAACGTGGGTTAATGAGCAGTTCTTC
CASSLTWVNEQFF
>TRBJ2-7|many|TRBV29-1|.
TGCAGCGCCGGGGGACAGAACTACGAGCAGTACTTC
CSAGGQNYEQYF
>TRBJ2-7|.|TRBV18|.
TGTGCCGGCTCACCCGACAGCTCCTACGAGCAGTACTTC
CAGSPDSSYEQYF
>TRBJ2-7|.|TRBV4-3|.
TGCGCCAGCAGCCAACAAAGAGGGCTAGGGGCCTACGAGCAGTACTTC
CASSQQRGLGAYEQYF
>TRBJ1-5|few|TRBV7-9|.
TGTGCCAGCAGCGGGGGACTGGGCAATCAGCCCCAGCATTTT
CASSGGLGNQPQHF
>TRBJ2-3|many|TRBV7-9|TRBD2
TGTGCCAGCAGCCCGACTAGCGGCCGGGTAGATACGCAGTATTTT
CASSPTSGRVDTQYF